This T cell receptor (beta chain) was observed in a study of identical twins (TCRdb year 2016). Notes on the research overall: TCR alpha and beta repertoires from monozygotic twins, unrelated adults of various ages and cord blood were deep-sequenced to test whether fetal clonotypes persist. Replicate twin experiments were performed at different times using different library preparation protocols to rule out contamination.

Every donor was a healthy Caucasian. The twin cohort consisted of three pairs of female monozygotic twins, all aged roughly 18 to 29 years. CD4+ and CD8+ T cell populations were isolated with positive isolation kits from Invitrogen. What the study reported, not specific to this receptor: Because the same donors could not be followed over many years, conclusions were based on cross-sectional statistical analysis. Abundant cord blood beta clonotypes carried fewer insertions; young adult naive repertoires showed a weaker similar trend, while memory repertoires showed none. Invariant T cells such as MAIT and iNKT could partly confound zero-insertion analyses, although diverse VJ usage argued against such confounding for most clonotypes. In monozygotic twins, out-of-frame TCR alpha sharing was systematically underestimated by recombination models, although the models agreed with sharing between unrelated individuals. A weaker excess of twin sharing was found in beta out-of-frame sequences because the signal-to-noise ratio was lowered by fewer shared sequences. Compared with coincidental sharing between unrelated individuals, an excess of low generation-probability sequences was observed among out-of-frame TCR alpha sequences shared between twins.

From V the trimming removes 5 bases and from J it removes 7 bases, while the gene matches leave 2 bases of the junction unaccounted for. Via the germline V gene, CDR1 is SQVTM and CDR2 ANQGSEA. The CDR3, from cysteine to phenylalanine, totals 11 residues. This entry keeps only the CDR3 DNA: 33 bases, framed from base 1. As to this clonotype: No antigen is known for it. Qualities for individual bases were not recorded, and no much larger clone is one base off.

Receptor amplification or capture employed 5' RACE. Sequencing instrument: Illumina HiSeq 2000. Template switching introduced a universal primer binding site; the final cDNA contained a unique molecular identifier, enabling accurate counting of TCR cDNA molecules. First-strand cDNA for TCR alpha and beta chains was synthesized from specific primers in the conserved constant-segment region. To control for contamination, every cDNA library was double barcoded, receiving both a SMART-Mk sample barcode and Illumina barcodes. TruSeq adapter sequences, together with Illumina sample barcodes, were added in two successive PCR steps. Sequencing of the TCR alpha and beta cDNA libraries was done on the Illumina HiSeq platform using custom primers. Per the source publication's procedure: Raw reads were processed with MiGEC to extract unique molecular identifiers, and MiXCR was used to determine CDR3 positions. Recombination models were inferred per individual with the repgenHMM and IGoR tools using an EM algorithm. Shared clonotype analysis was performed with the tcR package in R, normalizing sharing by the product of cloneset sizes. Out-of-frame nonproductive sequences were analyzed to study raw recombination free of thymic and clonal selection effects. Using fastp at Q25 and MiXCR, TCRdb reprocessed the public reads and kept productive beta chains. Identical CDR3 protein sequences are pooled into one entry, listed with their most common genes and DNA. The V and J calls, along with clone size, are taken from TCRdb and not from the paper's own processing. The sample records 500,000 to 550,000 distinct CDR3 sequences, about 20% of which are singletons. Together, the top ten hold roughly 0.91% of the sample.

These data also formed part of another study, on T cells expressing NK-cell markers. As that second paper reports: Fewer than ten donors provided sorted CD3+CD56+NKG2C+, CD3+CD56+NKG2C- and CD3+CD56-NKG2C+ T-cell subsets, whose TCR beta-chain repertoires were profiled. Among the eight sequenced donors, seven were HCMV-seropositive and one was HCMV-seronegative. To restrict sorting to alphabetaTCR-expressing T cells, an anti-gammadeltaTCR antibody was added in several experiments. For about 6 donors, the dominant CD3+CD56+NKG2C+ clonotypes were among the top 10 CD8+ clonotypes and accounted for about 1.0-7.5% of CD8+ T cells. Those dominant clonotypes were again the most abundant among CD3+CD56-NKG2C+ cells in a few donors, at roughly 25-60.1%. Whether the expanded NKG2C-expressing T cell clones were specific for HCMV antigens remained unclear. The study sequenced eight donors, all healthy volunteers chosen at random: three men and five women. HCMV-specific IgG was detected in serum with a commercial ELISA kit to determine HCMV serostatus. MIGEC was used to demultiplex reads and group reads by UMI, and MiTCR was used to assemble and quantify clonotypes. To exclude erroneous sequences, any TCR cDNA sequence not supported by at least two reads was discarded. The tcR package was used for downstream repertoire analysis, and clonotypes were matched between fractions using CDR3 nucleotide sequence together with V segment. VDJmatch was used to annotate antigen specificity against VDJdb, with one amino acid substitution allowed in CDR3.

The sequence links TRBV29-1 to TRBJ2-1, with TRBD1 matching 7 junction bases. Source material: CD4+ T cells sorted from blood. This sequence was found in a woman under 30 in good health. CDR3 protein: CSVTRGNEQFF. The nucleotide sequence is TGCAGCGTTACCAGGGGGAATGAGCAGTTCTTC.